This T cell receptor beta chain was sequenced during a study of PD-1 blockade in classical Hodgkin lymphoma. Study-wide context: The nivolumab dose that patients received was 3 mg/kg, given intravenously every 2 weeks.

Patients all relapsed after autologous stem cell transplantation, and there was variation in brentuximab vedotin exposure. Germline CDR1 is ENHRY and CDR2 is SYGVKD. The CDR3 is made up of 16 amino acids. V lost 0 bases to trimming and J lost 4 bases, with 13 bases between them. Assay used: immunoSEQ multiplex PCR; TCRdb lists only in-frame clones, some missing. Of tens of thousands of clones detected, around 89% appear once; the ten largest clones hold approximately 15%. Sequences were derived from peripheral blood mononuclear cells (PBMCs), sampled at baseline. This rearrangement joins TRBV10-3 to TRBJ1-5; D unresolved. The sequence was collected from a human donor with classical Hodgkin lymphoma. The CDR3 DNA sequence: TGTGCCATCAGTGAGTCACGGAGGGCCGAAAATCAGCCCCAGCATTTT. Amino acids: CAISESRRAENQPQHF.